This T cell receptor beta chain appears in the sequencing data of a study of technical replicates of blood from a handful of donors. Sequencing was performed with immunoSEQ multiplex PCR; in TCRdb, only in-frame clones are kept and a portion is missing. The sample shows roughly 80,000 clones, around 93% of them seen only once. Material: T cells isolated from PBMCs. This TCR was recovered from a human donor in good health.

CDR3 coding DNA: TGTGCCAGCAGCGGGGCCCCAACGGAGACCCAGTACTTC. This translates into CASSGAPTETQYF. The V and J genes are TRBV5-8 and TRBJ2-5, with a weak D call TRBD1 (5 bases). CDR1 and CDR2 (germline): SGHTS, YDEGEE. V was cut by 4 bases and J by 5 bases, with 12 bases left in between. The CDR3 totals 13 residues.